This T cell receptor beta chain was captured by sequencing in a study of T cell changes during pregnancy in multiple sclerosis. Clones were sequenced by immunoSEQ multiplex PCR, and TCRdb holds only the in-frame ones, with some missing. The sample lists around 19,000 clones; 88% were seen once. This material consisted of CD8+ T cells from peripheral blood mononuclear cells, taken after pregnancy. The sequence derives from a female donor in good health, enrolled as a control in a pregnancy study.

The CDR3 is CASSGAGQGVMGETQYF. DNA for the CDR3: TGTGCCAGCAGTGGGGCTGGACAGGGGGTAATGGGAGAGACCCAGTACTTC. The chain employs TRBV2 and TRBJ2-5, with 10 bases that match TRBD1. The V gene end was trimmed by 4 bases and the J gene end by 4 bases; junction bases not matched to a gene: 12. Per the germline V gene, CDR1 is SNHLY and CDR2 is FYNNEI. The CDR3 is made up of 17 amino acids.